This TCR beta chain was documented in a study of blood T cells in healthy people across ages. Each sample provided at least 5 micrograms of extracted total RNA. A second PCR of roughly 7 to 11 cycles used a sample-barcoded 5' primer and a J-beta primer mix. TCRdb reprocessed the 5' RACE reads via MiXCR and lists one record per CDR3 protein. The sample includes 1.5 million to 2 million distinct CDR3 sequences, around 48% of them seen just once. This CDR3 has 15 residues. Per germline, CDR1 MDHEN and CDR2 SYDVKM. The V gene lost 6 bases and the J gene lost 4 bases, with 18 bases spanning the gap. This clonotype came up a few times. The antigen is not known. The study, taken as a whole, reports: When one million T cells were used, diversity estimates were thought to be underestimates.

The clonotype was recovered from a middle-aged woman in good health. The J gene is TRBJ2-5, the V gene TRBV28; TRBD1 might be the D (5 bases). The sample taken for sequencing was blood. The CDR3 sequence is CASSTPFWGPETQYF. The CDR3 nucleotides read TGTGCCAGCAGCACTCCCTTTTGGGGCCCAGAGACCCAGTACTTC.